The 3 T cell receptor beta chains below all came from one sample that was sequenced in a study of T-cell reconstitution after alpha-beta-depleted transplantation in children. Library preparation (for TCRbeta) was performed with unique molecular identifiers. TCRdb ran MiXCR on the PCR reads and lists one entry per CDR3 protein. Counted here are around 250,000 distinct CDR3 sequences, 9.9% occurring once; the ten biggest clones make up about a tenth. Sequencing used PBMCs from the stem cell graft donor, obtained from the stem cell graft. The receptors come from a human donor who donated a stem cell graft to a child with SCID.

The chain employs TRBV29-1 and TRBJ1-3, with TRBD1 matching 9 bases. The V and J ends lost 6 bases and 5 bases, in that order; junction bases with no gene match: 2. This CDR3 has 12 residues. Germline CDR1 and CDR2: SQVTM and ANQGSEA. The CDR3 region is CSVGQGRNTIYF. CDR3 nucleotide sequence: TGCAGCGTGGGACAGGGCCGAAACACCATATATTTT.

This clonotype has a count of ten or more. CDR3 residues: CASSLGTNEKLFF. CDR3 coding DNA: TGCGCCAGCAGCCTCGGGACTAATGAAAAACTGTTTTTT. The chain uses TRBV4-1 and TRBJ1-4; unclear D gene. This CDR3 contains 13 residues. The germline CDR1 and CDR2 sequences are MGHRA and YSYEKL. The V end was cut by 4 bases, the J end by 2 bases, with 5 bases between.

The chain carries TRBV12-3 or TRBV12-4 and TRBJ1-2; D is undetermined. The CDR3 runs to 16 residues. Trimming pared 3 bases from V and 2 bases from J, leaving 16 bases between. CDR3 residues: CASSFLEWGSNYGYTF. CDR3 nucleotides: TGTGCCAGCAGTTTTTTGGAATGGGGTTCGAACTATGGCTACACCTTC.